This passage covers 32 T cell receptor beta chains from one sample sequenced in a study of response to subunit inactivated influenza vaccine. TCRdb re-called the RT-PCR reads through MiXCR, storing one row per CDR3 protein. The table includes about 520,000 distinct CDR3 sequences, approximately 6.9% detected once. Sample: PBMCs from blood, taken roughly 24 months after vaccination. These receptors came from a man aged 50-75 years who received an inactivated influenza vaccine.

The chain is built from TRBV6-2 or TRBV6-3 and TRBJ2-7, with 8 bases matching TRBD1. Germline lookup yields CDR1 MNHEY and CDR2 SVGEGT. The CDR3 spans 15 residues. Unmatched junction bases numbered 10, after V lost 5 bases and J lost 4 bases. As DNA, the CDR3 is TGTGCCAGCAGTGGAAACCGGGACAGGAAATACGAGCAGTACTTC. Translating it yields CASSGNRDRKYEQYF.

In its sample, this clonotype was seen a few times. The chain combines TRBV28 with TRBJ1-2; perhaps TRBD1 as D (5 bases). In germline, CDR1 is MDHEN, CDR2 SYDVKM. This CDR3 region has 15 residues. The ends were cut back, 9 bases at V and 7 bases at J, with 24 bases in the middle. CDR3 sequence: CASSSGGRQYGGYTF. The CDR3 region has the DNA TGTGCCAGTTCATCGGGGGGGAGGCAGTACGGTGGCTACACCTTC.

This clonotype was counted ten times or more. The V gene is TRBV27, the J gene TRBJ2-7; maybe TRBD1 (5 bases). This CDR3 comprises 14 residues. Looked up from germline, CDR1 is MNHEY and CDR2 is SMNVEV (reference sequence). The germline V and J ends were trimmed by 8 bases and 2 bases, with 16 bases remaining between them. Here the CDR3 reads CASARDPEAYEQYF. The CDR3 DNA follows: TGTGCCAGCGCCAGGGATCCGGAAGCCTACGAGCAGTACTTC.

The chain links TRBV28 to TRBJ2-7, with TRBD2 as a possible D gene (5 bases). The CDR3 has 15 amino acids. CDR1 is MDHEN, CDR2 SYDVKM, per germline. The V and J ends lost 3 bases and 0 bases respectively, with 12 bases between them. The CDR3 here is CASSLGRRSSYEQYF. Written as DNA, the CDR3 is TGTGCCAGCAGTTTGGGGAGACGGAGCTCCTACGAGCAGTACTTC.

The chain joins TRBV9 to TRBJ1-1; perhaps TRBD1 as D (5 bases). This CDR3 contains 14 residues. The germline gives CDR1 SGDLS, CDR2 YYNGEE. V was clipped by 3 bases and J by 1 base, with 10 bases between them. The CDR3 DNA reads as TGTGCCAGCAGCGCGAGCGACAGGAACACTGAAGCTTTCTTT. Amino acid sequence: CASSASDRNTEAFF.

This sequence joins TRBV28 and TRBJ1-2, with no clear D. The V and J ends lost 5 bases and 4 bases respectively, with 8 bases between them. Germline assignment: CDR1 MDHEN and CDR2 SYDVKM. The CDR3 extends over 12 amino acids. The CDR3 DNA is TGTGCCAGCAGTCCCCTGGGCTATGGCTACACCTTC. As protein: CASSPLGYGYTF.

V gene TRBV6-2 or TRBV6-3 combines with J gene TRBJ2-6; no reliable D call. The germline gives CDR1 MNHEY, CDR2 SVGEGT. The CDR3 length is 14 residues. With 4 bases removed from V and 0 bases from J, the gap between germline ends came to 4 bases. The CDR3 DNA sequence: TGTGCCAGCAGTTGGTTCTCTGGGGCCAACGTCCTGACTTTC. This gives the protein CASSWFSGANVLTF.

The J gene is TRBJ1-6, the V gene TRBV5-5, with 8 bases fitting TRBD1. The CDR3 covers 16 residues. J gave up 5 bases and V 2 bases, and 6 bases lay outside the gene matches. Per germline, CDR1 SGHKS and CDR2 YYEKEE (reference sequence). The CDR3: CASSFTGGADNSPLHF. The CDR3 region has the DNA TGTGCCAGCAGCTTTACAGGGGGAGCGGATAATTCACCCCTCCACTTT.

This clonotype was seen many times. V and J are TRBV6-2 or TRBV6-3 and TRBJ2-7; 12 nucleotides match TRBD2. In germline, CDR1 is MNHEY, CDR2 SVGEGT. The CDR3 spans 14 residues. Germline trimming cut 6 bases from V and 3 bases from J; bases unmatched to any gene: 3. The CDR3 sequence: CASRGTSGLYEQYF. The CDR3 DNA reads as TGTGCCAGCAGAGGGACTAGCGGGCTCTACGAGCAGTACTTC.

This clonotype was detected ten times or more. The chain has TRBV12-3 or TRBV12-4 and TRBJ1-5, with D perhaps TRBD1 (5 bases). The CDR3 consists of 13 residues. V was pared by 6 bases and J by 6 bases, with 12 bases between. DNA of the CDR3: TGTGCCAGCAGCCTCTCCCAGGGTCAGCCCCAGCATTTT. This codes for CASSLSQGQPQHF.

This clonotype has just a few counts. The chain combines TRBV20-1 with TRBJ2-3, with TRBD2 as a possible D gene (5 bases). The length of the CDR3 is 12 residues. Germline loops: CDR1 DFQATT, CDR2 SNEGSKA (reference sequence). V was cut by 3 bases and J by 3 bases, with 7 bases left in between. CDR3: CSAREVTDTQYF. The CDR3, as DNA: TGCAGTGCTAGGGAGGTGACAGATACGCAGTATTTT.

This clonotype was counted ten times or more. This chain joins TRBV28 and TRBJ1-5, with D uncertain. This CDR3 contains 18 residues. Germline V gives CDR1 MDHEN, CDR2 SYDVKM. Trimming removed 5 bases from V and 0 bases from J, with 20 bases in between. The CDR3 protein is CASSQSMGLGSSNQPQHF. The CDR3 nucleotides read TGTGCCAGCAGTCAGTCTATGGGCCTAGGGAGTAGCAATCAGCCCCAGCATTTT.

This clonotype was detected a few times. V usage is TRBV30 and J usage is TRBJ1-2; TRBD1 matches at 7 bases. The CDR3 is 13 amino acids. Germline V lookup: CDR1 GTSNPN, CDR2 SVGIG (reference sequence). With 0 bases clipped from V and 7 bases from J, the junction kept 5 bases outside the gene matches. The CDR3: CAWSVTGDTGYTF. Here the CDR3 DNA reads TGTGCCTGGAGTGTAACAGGGGATACTGGCTACACCTTC. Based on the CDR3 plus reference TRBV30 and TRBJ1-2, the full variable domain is SQTIHQWPATLVQPVGSPLSLECTVEGTSNPNLYWYRQAAGRGLQLLFYSVGIGQISSEVPQNLSASRPQDRQFILSSKKLLLSDSGFYLCAWSVTGDTGYTFGSGTRLTVV.

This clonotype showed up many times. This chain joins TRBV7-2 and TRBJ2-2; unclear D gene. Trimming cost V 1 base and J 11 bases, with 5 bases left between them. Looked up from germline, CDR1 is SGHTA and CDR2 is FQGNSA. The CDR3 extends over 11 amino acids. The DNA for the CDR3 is TGTGCCAGCAGCTTAGGCATAGAGCTGTTTTTT. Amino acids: CASSLGIELFF. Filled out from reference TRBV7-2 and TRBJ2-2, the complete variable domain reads GAGVSQSPSNKVTEKGKDVELRCDPISGHTALYWYRQSLGQGLEFLIYFQGNSAPDKSGLPSDRFSAERTGGSVSTLTIQRTQQEDSAVYLCASSLGIELFFGEGSRLTVL.

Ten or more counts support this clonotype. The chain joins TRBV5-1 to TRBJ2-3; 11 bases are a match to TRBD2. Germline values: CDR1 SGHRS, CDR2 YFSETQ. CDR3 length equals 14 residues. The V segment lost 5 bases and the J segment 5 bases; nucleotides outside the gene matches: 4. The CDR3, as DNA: TGCGCCAGCAGACTAGCGGGAGTGAGAGATACGCAGTATTTT. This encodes CASRLAGVRDTQYF. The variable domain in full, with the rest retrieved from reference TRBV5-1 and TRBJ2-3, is KAGVTQTPRYLIKTRGQQVTLSCSPISGHRSVSWYQQTPGQGLQFLFEYFSETQRNKGNFPGRFSGRQFSNSRSEMNVSTLELGDSALYLCASRLAGVRDTQYFGPGTRLTVL.

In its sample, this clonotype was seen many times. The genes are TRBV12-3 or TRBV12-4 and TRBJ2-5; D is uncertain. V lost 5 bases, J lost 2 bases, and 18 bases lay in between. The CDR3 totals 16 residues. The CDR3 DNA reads TGTGCCAGCAGTCCACACCTCATTGGTTCTCAAGAGACCCAGTACTTC. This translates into CASSPHLIGSQETQYF.

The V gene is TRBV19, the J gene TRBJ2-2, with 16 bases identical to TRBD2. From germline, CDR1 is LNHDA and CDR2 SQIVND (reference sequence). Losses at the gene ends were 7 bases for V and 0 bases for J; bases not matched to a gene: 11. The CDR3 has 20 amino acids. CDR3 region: CASNKGLAGGGSANTGELFF. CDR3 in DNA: TGTGCCAGTAACAAGGGACTAGCGGGAGGGGGCTCCGCGAACACCGGGGAGCTGTTTTTT.

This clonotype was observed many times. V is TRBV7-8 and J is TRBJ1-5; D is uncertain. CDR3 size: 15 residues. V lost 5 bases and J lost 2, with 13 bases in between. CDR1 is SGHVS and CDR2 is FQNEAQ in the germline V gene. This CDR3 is CASSLLAGRNQPQHF. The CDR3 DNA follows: TGTGCCAGCAGCCTCCTGGCAGGCCGCAATCAGCCCCAGCATTTT. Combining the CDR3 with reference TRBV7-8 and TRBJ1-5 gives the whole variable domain GAGVSQSPRYKVAKRGQDVALRCDPISGHVSLFWYQQALGQGPEFLTYFQNEAQLDKSGLPSDRFFAERPEGSVSTLKIQRTQQEDSAVYLCASSLLAGRNQPQHFGDGTRLSIL.

In nucleotides, the CDR3 is TGTGCCAGCAGCGCGACAGGGGGTCGGTCTTGGGAGACCCAGTACTTC. This sequence encodes CASSATGGRSWETQYF. V gene TRBV7-8 combines with J gene TRBJ2-5; the match to TRBD1 covers 9 bases. The V and J ends lost 5 bases and 5 bases, in that order; junction bases with no gene match: 12. CDR1 and CDR2 from the germline V gene are SGHVS and FQNEAQ. This CDR3 is 16 amino acids long.

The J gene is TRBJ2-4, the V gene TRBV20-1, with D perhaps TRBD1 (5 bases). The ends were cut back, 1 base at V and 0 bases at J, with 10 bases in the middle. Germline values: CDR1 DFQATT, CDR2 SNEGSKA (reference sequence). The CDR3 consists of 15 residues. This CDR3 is CSARGQLIAKNIQYF. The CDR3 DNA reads TGCAGTGCTAGAGGACAGTTAATAGCCAAAAACATTCAGTACTTC.

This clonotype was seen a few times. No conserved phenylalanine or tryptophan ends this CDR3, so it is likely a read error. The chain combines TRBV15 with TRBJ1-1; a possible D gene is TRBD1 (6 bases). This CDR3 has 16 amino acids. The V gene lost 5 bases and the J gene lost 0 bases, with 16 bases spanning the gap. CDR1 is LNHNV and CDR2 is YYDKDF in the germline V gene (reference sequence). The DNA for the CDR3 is TGTGCCACCAGCCCAAGGGGGGGGGCCATGAACACTGAAGCTTTCCTT. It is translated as CATSPRGGAMNTEAFL.

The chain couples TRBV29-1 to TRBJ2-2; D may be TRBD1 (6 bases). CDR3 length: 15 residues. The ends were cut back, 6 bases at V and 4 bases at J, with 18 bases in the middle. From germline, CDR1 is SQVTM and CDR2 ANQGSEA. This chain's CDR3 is CSVAQHTGTTGELFF. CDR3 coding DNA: TGCAGCGTAGCACAGCATACAGGGACCACCGGGGAGCTGTTTTTT.

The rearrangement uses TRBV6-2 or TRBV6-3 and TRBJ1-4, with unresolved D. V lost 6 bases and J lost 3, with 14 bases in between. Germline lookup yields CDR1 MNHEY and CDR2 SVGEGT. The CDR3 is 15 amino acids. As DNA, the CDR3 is TGTGCCAGCAGCCGCCGACCGGGAGCTAATGAAAAACTGTTTTTT. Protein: CASSRRPGANEKLFF.

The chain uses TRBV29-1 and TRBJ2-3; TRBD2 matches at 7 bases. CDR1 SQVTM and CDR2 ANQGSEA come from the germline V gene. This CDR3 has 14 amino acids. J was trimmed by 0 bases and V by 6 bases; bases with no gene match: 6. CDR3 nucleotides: TGCAGCGTGGCACTAGCGCCTAGCACAGATACGCAGTATTTT. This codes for CSVALAPSTDTQYF.

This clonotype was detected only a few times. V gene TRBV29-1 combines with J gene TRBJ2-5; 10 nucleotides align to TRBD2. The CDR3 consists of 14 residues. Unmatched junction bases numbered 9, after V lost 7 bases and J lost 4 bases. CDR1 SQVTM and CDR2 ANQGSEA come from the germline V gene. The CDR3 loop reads CSAPRSGRAETQYF. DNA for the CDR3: TGCAGCGCACCGAGGAGCGGGAGGGCAGAGACCCAGTACTTC.

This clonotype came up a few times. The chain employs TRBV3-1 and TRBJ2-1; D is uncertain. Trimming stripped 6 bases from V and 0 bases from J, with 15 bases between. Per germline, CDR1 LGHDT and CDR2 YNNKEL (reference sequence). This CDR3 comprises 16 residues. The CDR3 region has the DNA TGTGCCAGCAGGCCCTTAGGCCTTAGCTCCTACAATGAGCAGTTCTTC. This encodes CASRPLGLSSYNEQFF.

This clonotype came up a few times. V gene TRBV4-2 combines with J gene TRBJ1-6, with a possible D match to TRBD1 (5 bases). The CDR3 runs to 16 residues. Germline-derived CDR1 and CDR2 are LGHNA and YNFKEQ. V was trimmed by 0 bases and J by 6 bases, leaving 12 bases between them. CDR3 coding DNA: TGTGCCAGCAGCCAAGAAGTACAGGCCCTTAATTCACCCCTCCACTTT. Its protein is CASSQEVQALNSPLHF.

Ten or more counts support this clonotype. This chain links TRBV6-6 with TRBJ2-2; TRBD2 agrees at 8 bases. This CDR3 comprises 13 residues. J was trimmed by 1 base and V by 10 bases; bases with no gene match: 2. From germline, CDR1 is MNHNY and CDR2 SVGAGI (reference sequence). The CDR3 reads CATGGGNTGELFF. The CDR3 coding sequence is TGTGCCACCGGGGGGGGGAACACCGGGGAGCTGTTTTTT.

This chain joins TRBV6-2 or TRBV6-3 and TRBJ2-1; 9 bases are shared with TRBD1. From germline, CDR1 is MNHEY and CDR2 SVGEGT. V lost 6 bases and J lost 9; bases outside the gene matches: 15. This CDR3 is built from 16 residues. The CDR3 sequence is CASRSSGQGMLSEQFF. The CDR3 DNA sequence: TGTGCCAGCAGAAGCTCGGGACAGGGTATGTTGAGTGAGCAGTTCTTC.

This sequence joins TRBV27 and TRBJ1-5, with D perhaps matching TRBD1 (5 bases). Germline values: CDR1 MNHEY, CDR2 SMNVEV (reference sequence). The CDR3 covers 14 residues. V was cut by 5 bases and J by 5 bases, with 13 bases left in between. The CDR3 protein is CASSPIGGDQPQHF. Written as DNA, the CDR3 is TGTGCCAGCAGTCCCATCGGGGGGGATCAGCCCCAGCATTTT.

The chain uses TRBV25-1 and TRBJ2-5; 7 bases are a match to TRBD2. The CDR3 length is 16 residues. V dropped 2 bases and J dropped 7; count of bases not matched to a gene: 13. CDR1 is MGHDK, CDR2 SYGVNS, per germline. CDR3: CASSERWDGGWVTQYF. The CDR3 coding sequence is TGTGCCAGCAGTGAACGCTGGGACGGGGGGTGGGTGACCCAGTACTTC. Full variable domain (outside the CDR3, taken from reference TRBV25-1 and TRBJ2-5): EADIYQTPRYLVIGTGKKITLECSQTMGHDKMYWYQQDPGMELHLIHYSYGVNSTEKGDLSSESTVSRIRTEHFPLTLESARPSHTSQYLCASSERWDGGWVTQYFGPGTRLLVL.

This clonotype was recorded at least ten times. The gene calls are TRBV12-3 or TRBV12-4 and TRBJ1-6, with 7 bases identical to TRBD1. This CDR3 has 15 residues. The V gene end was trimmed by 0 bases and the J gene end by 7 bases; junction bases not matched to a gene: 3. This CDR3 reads CASSLAGTANSPLHF. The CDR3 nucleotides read TGTGCCAGCAGTTTAGCGGGGACAGCCAATTCACCCCTCCACTTT.